Sequencing of this T cell receptor (beta chain) was carried out in a study of cytomegalovirus exposure and HLA in healthy donors. Vbeta (60) and Jbeta (13) primers were used in the PCR. The protocol was immunoSEQ multiplex PCR, while the TCRdb copy is restricted to in-frame clones and leaves out a portion. The sample carries approximately 100,000 clones, 78% recorded once. Study-level points and caveats: In a later analysis, CMV-associated beta chains were mostly HLA-associated, it appeared.

As concerns this clone: Its antigen is still unknown.

In germline, CDR1 is SGHRS, CDR2 YFSETQ. V lost 0 bases and J lost 7; bases outside the gene matches: 0. The CDR3 sequence is 13 residues long. This sequence was found in a woman between 35 and 50 years old in good health and CMV-seropositive. Sequenced material: PBMCs. The genes are TRBV5-1 and TRBJ2-1; 8 positions match TRBD1. The CDR3 region is CASSLDRGNEQFF. CDR3 nucleotide sequence: TGCGCCAGCAGCTTGGACAGGGGGAATGAGCAGTTCTTC.